Each of the 11 T cell receptor beta chains below was sequenced from the same sample in a study of blood T cell repertoires in COVID-19. Repertoires were generated with immunoSEQ multiplex PCR, while TCRdb's copy carries only in-frame clones and drops some. The table records a few hundred thousand clones, around nine tenths of them present only once. Sequencing was carried out using PBMCs or T cells enriched from blood (not recorded which). These receptors came from a woman aged 25 to 45 who had been exposed to COVID-19.

In DNA, the CDR3 is TGTGCCTGGAGTGGGGCAGTGAGCAATCAGCCCCAGCATTTT. Protein product: CAWSGAVSNQPQHF. The J gene is TRBJ1-5, the V gene TRBV30; D gene ambiguous. Germline V gene sequence: CDR1 GTSNPN, CDR2 SVGIG (reference sequence). V shed 1 base and J shed 1 base, with 8 bases lying between them. The CDR3 spans 14 residues.

This chain joins TRBV6-5 and TRBJ2-7; 7 positions agree with TRBD1. There are 11 residues in the CDR3. CDR1 and CDR2 from the germline V gene are MNHEY and SVGAGI. V lost 7 bases and J lost 6; bases outside the gene matches: 3. CDR3 DNA sequence: TGTGCCAGCATTAGGGGGCCCGAGCAGTACTTC. Translating it yields CASIRGPEQYF.

The gene calls are TRBV19 and TRBJ1-1; 8 bases are shared with TRBD1. V dropped 5 bases and J dropped 5; count of bases not matched to a gene: 7. Germline loops: CDR1 LNHDA, CDR2 SQIVND (reference sequence). This CDR3 spans 14 amino acids. CDR3 bases: TGTGCCAGTAGTGCGGACAGGGCTCGGACTGAAGCTTTCTTT. Translated: CASSADRARTEAFF.

The chain uses TRBV5-1 and TRBJ2-2; possibly TRBD1 for D (6 bases). CDR1 and CDR2 from the germline V gene are SGHRS and YFSETQ. The ends were cut back, 4 bases at V and 11 bases at J, with 21 bases in the middle. This CDR3 is built from 15 residues. CDR3: CASSLTSGTQLELFF. CDR3 nucleotides: TGCGCCAGCAGCCTAACCTCCGGGACACAATTAGAGCTGTTTTTT.

This chain links TRBV28 with TRBJ2-7, with D possibly TRBD2 on 5 matching bases. V dropped 3 bases and J dropped 2 bases, with 11 bases sitting between them. This CDR3 spans 14 amino acids. Germline V gene sequence: CDR1 MDHEN, CDR2 SYDVKM. Here the CDR3 reads CASSLDGETYEQYF. The DNA of the CDR3 is TGTGCCAGCAGTTTGGACGGGGAGACCTACGAGCAGTACTTC.

The rearrangement joins TRBV7-9 to TRBJ2-3; 7 bases line up with TRBD2. V shed 6 bases and J 2 bases; nucleotides not matched to a gene: 17. This CDR3 contains 18 residues. Germline CDR1 SEHNR, CDR2 FQNEAQ (reference sequence). CDR3 in DNA: TGTGCCAGCAGGGGGTGGTCGGATGTGGCGGGAGTCACAGATACGCAGTATTTT. Amino acids: CASRGWSDVAGVTDTQYF.

The V and J genes are TRBV18 and TRBJ2-1, with 7 nucleotides matching TRBD1. The CDR3 spans 13 residues. The V gene's germline CDR1 is KGHSH and CDR2 LQKENI. V gave up 3 bases and J gave up 6 bases; unmatched junction bases: 2. In nucleotides, the CDR3 is TGTGCCAGCTCACCGGACAGGCGCAATGAGCAGTTCTTC. Its translation is CASSPDRRNEQFF.

The rearrangement joins TRBV28 to TRBJ1-2; D unresolved. The CDR3 is 17 residues long. From germline, CDR1 is MDHEN and CDR2 SYDVKM. Trimming took off 5 bases at V and 5 bases at J, with 24 bases between the two ends. For the CDR3, the DNA is TGTGCCAGCAGTCCGTTGTCCCTTTTATTCCCTATTTATGGCTACACCTTC. It encodes CASSPLSLLFPIYGYTF.

This chain links TRBV30 with TRBJ1-1; the D gene is possibly TRBD1 (5 bases). This CDR3 region has 13 residues. Per the germline V gene, CDR1 is GTSNPN and CDR2 is SVGIG (reference sequence). The germline V and J ends were trimmed by 3 bases and 0 bases, with 8 bases remaining between them. The CDR3 nucleotides are TGTGCCTGGAGGAGACAGCTGAACACTGAAGCTTTCTTT. Amino acids: CAWRRQLNTEAFF. The variable domain in full, with the rest retrieved from reference TRBV30 and TRBJ1-1, is SQTIHQWPATLVQPVGSPLSLECTVEGTSNPNLYWYRQAAGRGLQLLFYSVGIGQISSEVPQNLSASRPQDRQFILSSKKLLLSDSGFYLCAWRRQLNTEAFFGQGTRLTVV.

The chain links TRBV12-3 or TRBV12-4 to TRBJ1-1, with no clear D. Deletions cut 4 bases from V and 6 bases from J, with 9 bases between. The CDR3 is 12 residues long. DNA for the CDR3: TGTGCCAGCAGTTCAGGAGGCGCTGAAGCTTTCTTT. Translated: CASSSGGAEAFF.

Concerning this clone: One junction end does not reproduce the germline sequence, and a read error may be involved. V usage is TRBV7-7 and J usage is TRBJ2-2; the match to TRBD2 covers 8 bases. Germline V lookup: CDR1 SSHAT, CDR2 FNYEAQ (reference sequence). There are 15 residues in the CDR3. CDR3 coding DNA: TGTGCTAGCAGCTTATGGGCGGGAGGCCCCGGGGAGCTGTTTTTT. Encoded protein: CASSLWAGGPGELFF.